This record looks at one T cell receptor (beta chain) sequence and its context. What it binds is unknown. The data originate from a study of shared clonotypes between healthy human individuals. Findings and caveats of the study: Among non-shared clonotypes, generation probabilities were lower than among those shared by all four donors.

Here immunoSEQ multiplex PCR was the method, and the copy in TCRdb shows in-frame clones only, minus some. The sample lists 2 million to 2.5 million clones, 92% occurring once. Nashville, Tennessee was home to all donors, who were Caucasian adults. The germline V gene has CDR1 SEHNR and CDR2 FQNEAQ (reference sequence). V was cut by 3 bases and J by 3 bases, with 15 bases left in between. The CDR3 runs 15 residues. The rearrangement links TRBV7-9 to TRBJ2-7; perhaps TRBD1 as D (6 bases). This TCR derives from a young man in good health. Some clones in this sample may be carry-over from other donors' samples. The sequenced sample was naive CD4+ T cells from PBMCs. Subset in this sample: CD45RA+ positively selected. CDR3 in amino acids: CASSLTSGQFYEQYF. The CDR3 nucleotides read TGTGCCAGCAGCTTGACCTCGGGACAATTCTACGAGCAGTACTTC. Based on the CDR3 plus reference TRBV7-9 and TRBJ2-7, the full variable domain is DTGVSQNPRHKITKRGQNVTFRCDPISEHNRLYWYRQTLGQGPEFLTYFQNEAQLEKSRLLSDRFSAERPKGSFSTLEIQRTEQGDSAMYLCASSLTSGQFYEQYFGPGTRLTVT.